The 12 T cell receptor beta chains in this list originate from one sample, sequenced in a study of T cell responses to AZD1222 COVID-19 vaccine. Assay: immunoSEQ multiplex PCR; the TCRdb copy retains only in-frame clones and omits some. The repertoire consists of about 140,000 clones, with roughly 90% occurring once and the leading ten covering 2.5% to 3%. The specimen comprised peripheral blood, sampled on day 0 of AZD1222 vaccination. Every receptor here comes from an adult in good health.

The V call is TRBV6-5, the J call TRBJ1-1; 7 bases fit TRBD1. From germline, CDR1 is MNHEY and CDR2 SVGAGI. The ends lost 2 bases at V and 4 bases at J; junction bases unmatched: 4. The CDR3 runs 14 residues. The CDR3 here is CASSYHRGGTEAFF. In DNA, the CDR3 is TGTGCCAGCAGTTACCACAGGGGAGGCACTGAAGCTTTCTTT.

CDR3 nucleotide sequence: TGTGCCAGCAGGGACAGTAGGTCTAACTATGGCTACACCTTC. Protein: CASRDSRSNYGYTF. The chain is built from TRBV2 and TRBJ1-2; weak D call: TRBD1 (6 bases). Germline-derived CDR1 and CDR2 are SNHLY and FYNNEI. This CDR3 comprises 14 residues. V lost 6 bases, J lost 0 bases, and 11 bases lay in between.

The rearrangement joins TRBV10-3 to TRBJ1-5; the D is unclear. The CDR3 is 15 amino acids. The V gene's germline CDR1 is ENHRY and CDR2 SYGVKD. V dropped 0 bases and J dropped 0 bases, with 6 bases sitting between them. The CDR3: CAISESMLSNQPQHF. The CDR3 nucleotides are TGTGCCATCAGTGAGTCGATGCTTAGCAATCAGCCCCAGCATTTT.

This clone appeared many times. The chain couples TRBV4-2 to TRBJ2-3; D assignment may be TRBD1 or TRBD2 (5 bases each). The CDR3 consists of 14 residues. CDR1 LGHNA and CDR2 YNFKEQ come from the germline V gene. V lost 4 bases, J lost 6 bases, and 14 bases lay in between. The CDR3: CASSLGTLADTQYF. The CDR3 nucleotides are TGTGCCAGCAGCCTCGGGACCTTAGCGGATACGCAGTATTTT.

This clone was recorded only once. The chain is built from TRBV7-2 and TRBJ2-5; D uncertain. Trimming stripped 4 bases from V and 5 bases from J, with 14 bases between. The length of the CDR3 is 14 residues. The V gene's germline CDR1 is SGHTA and CDR2 FQGNSA. The CDR3 DNA sequence: TGTGCCAGCAGCTCATACCCTGTTGGGGAGACCCAGTACTTC. Encoded protein: CASSSYPVGETQYF.

Only one count was recorded for this clone. The V and J genes are TRBV7-3 and TRBJ1-5, with 8 nucleotides matching TRBD1. V shed 6 bases and J 0 bases; nucleotides not matched to a gene: 10. The germline gives CDR1 SGHTA, CDR2 FQGTGA. The CDR3 contains 17 residues. In DNA, the CDR3 is TGTGCCAGCAGTTCAGCCTTGGACAGGGCTAGCAATCAGCCCCAGCATTTT. Translation: CASSSALDRASNQPQHF.

This clone was seen a few times. The J gene is TRBJ1-4, the V gene TRBV27; unclear D gene. The CDR3 totals 18 residues. V was cut by 1 base and J by 0 bases, with 15 bases left in between. Per germline, CDR1 MNHEY and CDR2 SMNVEV (reference sequence). This CDR3 reads CASSLFPLEAATNEKLFF. The CDR3 DNA sequence: TGTGCCAGCAGTTTATTTCCCTTGGAGGCTGCAACTAATGAAAAACTGTTTTTT.

The chain joins TRBV6-5 to TRBJ1-2, with D uncertain. The CDR3 is 14 residues long. Germline V gene data show CDR1 as MNHEY and CDR2 as SVGAGI. V gave up 0 bases and J gave up 3 bases, with 8 bases separating them. This CDR3 is CASSYSASYYGYTF. The DNA for the CDR3 is TGTGCCAGCAGTTACTCCGCAAGTTACTATGGCTACACCTTC.

Regarding this clone: Germline and junction disagree at one end, which may indicate a read error. The chain uses TRBV11-2 and TRBJ2-5; either TRBD1 or TRBD2 may supply D (6 bases each). Per the germline V gene, CDR1 is SGHAT and CDR2 is FQNNGV. The CDR3 contains 13 residues. The CDR3 region is CASSPTGPSGANF. For the CDR3, the DNA is TGTGCCAGCAGCCCAACTGGGCCGTCGGGGGCGAACTTC. Based on the CDR3 plus reference TRBV11-2 and TRBJ2-5, the full variable domain is EAGVAQSPRYKIIEKRQSVAFWCNPISGHATLYWYQQILGQGPKLLIQFQNNGVVDDSQLPKDRFSAERLKGVDSTLKIQPAKLEDSAVYLCASSPTGPSGANFGPGTRLLVL.

The chain has TRBV6-6 and TRBJ1-3; D not certain. Trimming shortened V by 5 bases and J by 0 bases, and 2 bases separated the two germline ends. Germline loops: CDR1 MNHNY, CDR2 SVGAGI (reference sequence). CDR3 length: 12 amino acids. The CDR3 region has the DNA TGTGCCAGCAGTATCTCTGGAAACACCATATATTTT. Translated, it gives CASSISGNTIYF.

The rearrangement uses TRBV5-1 and TRBJ2-5, with 7 bases that match TRBD2. This CDR3 region has 15 residues. CDR1 is SGHRS and CDR2 is YFSETQ in the germline V gene. Losses at the gene ends were 0 bases for V and 5 bases for J; bases not matched to a gene: 7. The CDR3 region is CASSLAAGQVETQYF. DNA of the CDR3: TGCGCCAGCAGCTTGGCAGCGGGGCAGGTTGAGACCCAGTACTTC.

This chain uses TRBV18 with TRBJ2-7, with TRBD1 matching over 8 bases. V dropped 2 bases and J dropped 4; count of bases not matched to a gene: 4. Germline loops: CDR1 KGHSH, CDR2 LQKENI. The length of the CDR3 is 14 residues. CDR3 sequence: CASSPSQGAYEQYF. In nucleotides, the CDR3 is TGTGCCAGCTCACCATCTCAGGGGGCTTACGAGCAGTACTTC.